This T cell receptor beta chain was identified during a study of T-cell reconstitution after alpha-beta-depleted transplantation in children. Study-level results: The origin of high day-60 TCRbeta diversity in some patients lay in surviving recipient T cells and thymic progenitors. A year had passed since transplant, and T-cell counts and diversity by then came mostly from newly produced T cells.

Preparation of the TCRbeta library was carried out with unique molecular identifiers. TCRdb re-called the PCR reads with MiXCR, one entry per CDR3 protein. The sample carries about 830,000 distinct CDR3 sequences, roughly 15% recorded once. The CDR3 has 14 amino acids. V shed 2 bases and J shed 6 bases, with 13 bases lying between them. Germline-derived CDR1 and CDR2 are MNHEY and SVGAGI. To note about this clonotype: Its antigen is not known.

V is TRBV6-5 and J is TRBJ1-1; tentative D call: TRBD1 (6 bases). The TCR was taken from a male patient under 18 who had a stem cell transplant for acute lymphoblastic leukemia, so the T cells may come from the graft donor. The sequenced sample was PBMCs, mostly from graft donor cells, obtained 360 days after TCRalphabeta/CD19-depleted stem cell transplant. The CDR3 here is CASSYPGRGAEAFF. CDR3 sequence (DNA): TGTGCCAGCAGTTACCCAGGGAGGGGGGCTGAAGCTTTCTTT.